These 20 T cell receptor beta chains originate from one sample sequenced in a study of T cell responses to AZD1222 COVID-19 vaccine. Sequencing used immunoSEQ multiplex PCR; TCRdb keeps in-frame clones, though not all of them. This sample has roughly 200,000 clones, with roughly 92% found just once. The sample here was peripheral blood, taken 28 days after the second AZD1222 dose. These receptors all stem from an adult who received the AZD1222 COVID-19 vaccine.

The chain combines TRBV7-9 with TRBJ2-2; 11 bases line up with TRBD2. This CDR3 spans 17 amino acids. Germline V lookup: CDR1 SEHNR, CDR2 FQNEAQ (reference sequence). V lost 3 bases and J lost 4; bases outside the gene matches: 7. CDR3 loop: CASSFMKTSGATGELFF. For the CDR3, the DNA is TGTGCCAGCAGCTTCATGAAGACTAGCGGGGCCACCGGGGAGCTGTTTTTT. Full variable domain (missing parts from reference TRBV7-9 and TRBJ2-2): DTGVSQNPRHKITKRGQNVTFRCDPISEHNRLYWYRQTLGQGPEFLTYFQNEAQLEKSRLLSDRFSAERPKGSFSTLEIQRTEQGDSAMYLCASSFMKTSGATGELFFGEGSRLTVL.

The gene calls are TRBV6-6 and TRBJ2-2; D gene ambiguous. Germline CDR1 and CDR2: MNHNY and SVGAGI (reference sequence). The CDR3 contains 14 residues. Trimming removed 3 bases at V and 5 bases at J, with 10 bases between. The DNA of the CDR3 is TGTGCCAGCAGTTATTCCGGTTGGACCGGGGAGCTGTTTTTT. Its protein product is CASSYSGWTGELFF.

The chain recombines TRBV5-1 with TRBJ1-5; 9 nucleotides match TRBD1. The germline gives CDR1 SGHRS, CDR2 YFSETQ. V gave up 3 bases and J gave up 1 base; unmatched junction bases: 5. The CDR3 length is 16 residues. As DNA, the CDR3 is TGCGCCAGCAGCTGGGGGACAGGGAGAAGCAATCAGCCCCAGCATTTT. Translating it yields CASSWGTGRSNQPQHF. Complete variable domain (other parts from reference TRBV5-1 and TRBJ1-5): KAGVTQTPRYLIKTRGQQVTLSCSPISGHRSVSWYQQTPGQGLQFLFEYFSETQRNKGNFPGRFSGRQFSNSRSEMNVSTLELGDSALYLCASSWGTGRSNQPQHFGDGTRLSIL.

The chain combines TRBV7-9 with TRBJ1-2; unclear D gene. V lost 3 bases to trimming and J lost 6 bases, with 11 bases between them. This CDR3 comprises 13 residues. Looked up from germline, CDR1 is SEHNR and CDR2 is FQNEAQ (reference sequence). The CDR3 protein is CASSFTLGDGYTF. The CDR3 coding sequence is TGTGCCAGCAGCTTTACCCTAGGCGATGGCTACACCTTC.

CDR3 sequence: CAWSVYYEQYF. The DNA of the CDR3 is TGTGCCTGGAGTGTGTATTACGAGCAGTACTTC. V and J are TRBV30 and TRBJ2-7; D is undetermined. V lost 0 bases to trimming and J lost 4 bases, with 4 bases between them. Germline V CDR1 and CDR2: GTSNPN, SVGIG (reference sequence). The length of the CDR3 is 11 residues.

The chain joins TRBV6-2 or TRBV6-3 to TRBJ2-3; tentative D call: TRBD1 (5 bases). V lost 4 bases and J 8 bases, leaving 13 bases between the germline ends. The CDR3 loop spans 13 amino acids. Germline lookup yields CDR1 MNHEY and CDR2 SVGEGT. The CDR3 DNA sequence: TGTGCCAGCAGTTCCGGACCAGGGCGTACGCAGTATTTT. Encoded protein: CASSSGPGRTQYF.

With regard to this clone: The junction shows a germline mismatch at one end, possibly a read error. Additional DNA sequences in this sample encode the identical CDR3. V gene TRBV3-1 (or the pseudogene TRBV3-2) combines with J gene TRBJ2-7; D remains unclear. The CDR3 spans 13 residues. Germline CDR1 LGHDT, CDR2 YNNKEL (reference sequence). CDR3 in amino acids: CASSPRPTYEQYF. The DNA for the CDR3 is TGTGCCAGTAGCCCAAGGCCTACCTACGAGCAGTACTTC.

This rearrangement joins TRBV30 to TRBJ1-3, with D possibly matching TRBD1 (5 bases). Germline loops: CDR1 GTSNPN, CDR2 SVGIG (reference sequence). The CDR3 totals 14 residues. The germline V and J ends were trimmed by 2 bases and 1 base, with 9 bases remaining between them. The CDR3 spells CAWSQGRSGNTIYF. Written as DNA, the CDR3 is TGTGCCTGGAGTCAGGGAAGATCTGGAAACACCATATATTTT.

The rearrangement links TRBV19 to TRBJ1-3; a possible D gene is TRBD1 (6 bases). Per the germline V gene, CDR1 is LNHDA and CDR2 is SQIVND (reference sequence). The V gene lost 10 bases and the J gene lost 4 bases, with 20 bases spanning the gap. The CDR3 is 15 amino acids. The CDR3 protein is CATTHLTGTGNTIYF. CDR3 nucleotide sequence: TGTGCCACCACACACCTCACAGGGACAGGAAACACCATATATTTT.

The J gene is TRBJ1-1, the V gene TRBV20-1; tentatively, D is TRBD1 (5 bases). V was shortened by 6 bases and J by 11 bases, with 16 bases between the two germline ends. The CDR3 is made up of 11 amino acids. Per germline, CDR1 DFQATT and CDR2 SNEGSKA (reference sequence). CDR3 nucleotide sequence: TGCAGTGCACTTCCACAGGTTATGGCTTTCTTT. The encoded protein is CSALPQVMAFF.

This chain joins TRBV5-1 and TRBJ1-1, with D perhaps matching TRBD1 (6 bases). The ends were cut back, 5 bases at V and 1 base at J, with 12 bases in the middle. Germline CDR1 is SGHRS and CDR2 is YFSETQ. The CDR3 length is 14 residues. The CDR3 coding sequence is TGCGCCAGCAGACCAGGGACATCGAACACTGAAGCTTTCTTT. Protein product: CASRPGTSNTEAFF.

The rearrangement links TRBV3-1 (or the pseudogene TRBV3-2) to TRBJ2-2; 10 bases fit TRBD1. This CDR3 spans 18 amino acids. Germline CDR1 reads LGHDT; CDR2 reads YNNKEL (reference sequence). V gave up 1 base and J gave up 6 bases; unmatched junction bases: 11. CDR3 DNA sequence: TGTGCCAGCAGCCAAGGTCGGTGGGACAGGGGAAATGCCGGGGAGCTGTTTTTT. This codes for CASSQGRWDRGNAGELFF.

This clone was observed once. The chain uses TRBV5-1 and TRBJ1-1; D might be TRBD1 (5 bases). This CDR3 region has 14 residues. The germline V gene encodes CDR1 SGHRS and CDR2 YFSETQ. Between the trimmed V and J ends, which lost 2 bases and 0 bases, there was a span of 8 bases. CDR3 region: CASSFGGMNTEAFF. DNA of the CDR3: TGCGCCAGCAGCTTCGGGGGAATGAACACTGAAGCTTTCTTT.

The genes are TRBV6-2 or TRBV6-3 and TRBJ2-1; a possible D gene is TRBD2 (6 bases). Germline lookup yields CDR1 MNHEY and CDR2 SVGEGT. The CDR3 is 17 amino acids. The V end lost 2 bases, the J end lost 9 bases, and 23 bases lay between the germline ends. CDR3 coding DNA: TGTGCCAGCAGTTACGCTCTTGGGCGGGGCGTCAGGAGTGAGCAGTTCTTC. Translation gives CASSYALGRGVRSEQFF.

V and J are TRBV4-1 and TRBJ1-2; possible D gene TRBD1, 5 bases. The V end was cut by 0 bases, the J end by 3 bases, with 11 bases between. This CDR3 is built from 15 residues. CDR1 MGHRA and CDR2 YSYEKL come from the germline V gene. The CDR3 region is CASSQEPGNYYGYTF. The CDR3 DNA is TGCGCCAGCAGCCAAGAACCAGGGAACTACTATGGCTACACCTTC.

This rearrangement joins TRBV4-3 to TRBJ1-1, with D perhaps TRBD1 (5 bases). Germline V gene lookup returns CDR1 LGHNA and CDR2 YSLEER. V was pared by 0 bases and J by 4 bases, with 9 bases between. CDR3 size: 14 residues. The CDR3 DNA sequence: TGCGCCAGCAGCCAAGATGGGAGGGGCACTGAAGCTTTCTTT. Translated, it gives CASSQDGRGTEAFF.

The chain joins TRBV30 to TRBJ1-4, with 8 bases lining up with TRBD1. CDR1 and CDR2 from the germline V gene are GTSNPN and SVGIG (reference sequence). The CDR3 length is 14 residues. Trimming cost V 2 bases and J 7 bases; bases outside gene matches: 6. The CDR3 DNA sequence: TGTGCCTGGAGTTTACAGGGGGGTTTTGAAAAACTGTTTTTT. It translates to CAWSLQGGFEKLFF.

V gene TRBV14 combines with J gene TRBJ1-6; no definite D call. Germline V CDR1 and CDR2: SGHDN, FVKESK. The CDR3 sequence is 15 residues long. The V end lost 4 bases, the J end lost 5 bases, and 12 bases lay between the germline ends. DNA of the CDR3: TGTGCCAGCAGCCGGGTGCACCTTAATAATTCACCCCTCCACTTT. Translated, it gives CASSRVHLNNSPLHF.

The rearrangement joins TRBV12-2 to TRBJ2-1. TRBV12-2 has pseudogene status. The CDR3 length is 12 residues. The CDR3 region is CASRLGDNEQFF. The CDR3, as DNA: TGTGCAAGTCGCCTGGGGGACAATGAGCAGTTCTTC.

The V gene is TRBV5-6, the J gene TRBJ1-4; possible D gene TRBD1, 5 bases. The CDR3 runs 17 residues. The germline V gene has CDR1 SGHDT and CDR2 YYEEEE. The V end lost 2 bases, the J end lost 7 bases, and 21 bases lay between the germline ends. The DNA of the CDR3 is TGTGCCAGCAGCTTACGACTTGCCCCCATGGGACTTGAAAAACTGTTTTTT. This gives the protein CASSLRLAPMGLEKLFF.